Below are 24 T cell receptor beta chains sequenced from a single sample in a study of T cell repertoires in cytomegalovirus infection. TCRdb fed the reads into MiXCR, producing one record per CDR3 protein. The table lists hundreds of thousands of distinct CDR3 sequences, 20% to 25% of them singletons. The source material was CD8+ T cells from PBMCs. The source is a human donor in good health (CMV status not recorded). Some clones in this sample may be carry-over from other donors' samples.

As regards this clonotype: The junction departs from germline at one end; a sequencing error may be responsible. This rearrangement joins TRBV20-1 to TRBJ1-5, with 7 bases that match TRBD1. The CDR3 loop spans 17 amino acids. The germline V gene encodes CDR1 DFQATT and CDR2 SNEGSKA (reference sequence). The CDR3 sequence is CSTRPGQRTDSNQPQHF. In DNA, the CDR3 is TGCAGTACTAGACCGGGACAGAGAACCGATAGCAATCAGCCCCAGCATTTT.

The chain uses TRBV28 and TRBJ2-1; tentative D call: TRBD1 (6 bases). The CDR3 contains 15 residues. Germline-derived CDR1 and CDR2 are MDHEN and SYDVKM. V lost 5 bases, J lost 2 bases, and 13 bases lay in between. In DNA form, the CDR3 reads TGTGCCAGCAGTCTCAGGGGAGTCACCTACAATGAGCAGTTCTTC. This translates into CASSLRGVTYNEQFF.

The V and J genes are TRBV19 and TRBJ1-1, with 8 bases identical to TRBD1. CDR3 length: 17 residues. After removal of 2 bases from V and 0 bases from J, the junction contained 8 bases not matched to a gene. Germline-derived CDR1 and CDR2 are LNHDA and SQIVND (reference sequence). The CDR3 nucleotides read TGTGCCAGTAGTATAATTCGCGACAGGGGCATGAACACTGAAGCTTTCTTT. It is translated as CASSIIRDRGMNTEAFF.

This clonotype has more than one count but fewer than ten. This rearrangement joins TRBV20-1 to TRBJ2-1; 9 positions match TRBD1. V shed 2 bases and J 9 bases; nucleotides not matched to a gene: 17. Looked up from germline, CDR1 is DFQATT and CDR2 is SNEGSKA (reference sequence). The CDR3 is 17 amino acids. This chain's CDR3 is CSARPRGRTGVLPEQFF. CDR3 DNA: TGCAGTGCTAGACCACGGGGGAGGACAGGGGTCCTCCCTGAGCAGTTCTTC.

V and J are TRBV7-3 and TRBJ1-3, with D uncertain. V lost 1 base and J 1 base, leaving 11 bases between the germline ends. This CDR3 spans 16 amino acids. Germline V lookup: CDR1 SGHTA, CDR2 FQGTGA. CDR3: CASSLRKACSGNTIYF. For the CDR3, the DNA is TGTGCCAGCAGCTTAAGAAAAGCGTGTTCTGGAAACACCATATATTTT.

This clonotype was picked up a small number of times. The chain is built from TRBV10-3 and TRBJ2-2; a weak D match, TRBD1 (6 bases). Trimming pared 4 bases from V and 3 bases from J, leaving 12 bases between. Germline V gives CDR1 ENHRY, CDR2 SYGVKD. The CDR3 totals 15 residues. The CDR3 nucleotides are TGTGCCATCAGTGGCAGGGGACGGTACACCGGGGAGCTGTTTTTT. Amino acid sequence: CAISGRGRYTGELFF.

This clonotype was counted at least ten times. The chain couples TRBV19 to TRBJ1-5, with 7 bases aligning to TRBD1. Germline V gene lookup returns CDR1 LNHDA and CDR2 SQIVND (reference sequence). The J segment lost 0 bases and the V segment lost 10 bases, leaving 3 bases of the junction unmatched. CDR3 length equals 13 residues. The CDR3 region is CATGQSSNQPQHF. As DNA, the CDR3 is TGTGCCACGGGACAGAGTAGCAATCAGCCCCAGCATTTT.

Comments on this clonotype: Sequence at one end of the junction differs from germline and may be a read error. This chain connects TRBV9 to TRBJ2-1; the match to TRBD1 covers 8 bases. The CDR3 sequence is 10 residues long. Germline V gene sequence: CDR1 SGDLS, CDR2 YYNGEE. The CDR3 nucleotides read TGTGCCAGCAGCGGCCGGACAGGGTCCTTC. Residues: CASSGRTGSF.

This rearrangement joins TRBV20-1 to TRBJ2-3, with a possible D match to TRBD2 (5 bases). CDR1 is DFQATT and CDR2 is SNEGSKA in the germline V gene (reference sequence). The V and J ends lost 5 bases and 0 bases respectively, with 12 bases between them. The length of the CDR3 is 14 residues. The CDR3 here is CSADSASSTDTQYF. The CDR3 nucleotides read TGCAGTGCTGATAGCGCGTCTAGCACAGATACGCAGTATTTT.

This clonotype was picked up many times. This sequence joins TRBV7-9 and TRBJ2-2; 10 bases line up with TRBD1. The CDR3 runs 19 residues. CDR1 is SEHNR and CDR2 is FQNEAQ in the germline V gene (reference sequence). The V and J ends lost 6 bases and 1 base, in that order; junction bases with no gene match: 14. CDR3 in amino acids: CASSSKVPGQGKNTGELFF. The CDR3 nucleotides are TGTGCCAGCAGTTCGAAAGTCCCGGGACAGGGGAAGAACACCGGGGAGCTGTTTTTT.

The rearrangement links TRBV6-6 to TRBJ2-7, with a possible D match to TRBD2 (6 bases). CDR1 and CDR2 from the germline V gene are MNHNY and SVGAGI (reference sequence). With 8 bases removed from V and 4 bases from J, the gap between germline ends came to 6 bases. The CDR3 has 10 residues. CDR3 sequence: CASGLYEQYV. CDR3 bases: TGTGCCAGCGGACTATACGAGCAGTACGTC.

The chain couples TRBV6-5 to TRBJ2-1, with D perhaps assigned TRBD1 or TRBD2 (5 bases each). V was cut by 6 bases and J by 5 bases, with 17 bases left in between. The CDR3 is 15 amino acids. The germline V gene encodes CDR1 MNHEY and CDR2 SVGAGI. DNA of the CDR3: TGTGCCAGCAGCCTGGGGACGGAAACGAACAATGAGCAGTTCTTC. This gives the protein CASSLGTETNNEQFF.

The chain links TRBV9 to TRBJ1-2; D is undetermined. This CDR3 is 15 amino acids long. V lost 0 bases and J lost 0, with 9 bases in between. Germline lookup yields CDR1 SGDLS and CDR2 YYNGEE. As DNA, the CDR3 is TGTGCCAGCAGCGTAGGAGAGCAAGCTAACTATGGCTACACCTTC. This encodes CASSVGEQANYGYTF.

The V and J genes are TRBV7-9 and TRBJ2-4; tentative D call: TRBD2 (6 bases). From germline, CDR1 is SEHNR and CDR2 FQNEAQ (reference sequence). The ends were cut back, 6 bases at V and 0 bases at J, with 15 bases in the middle. This CDR3 spans 16 amino acids. CDR3 nucleotides: TGTGCCAGCAGTGCTCCCGGGGGACTAGCCAAAAACATTCAGTACTTC. Its translation: CASSAPGGLAKNIQYF.

This clonotype was seen more than once but under ten times. The chain couples TRBV20-1 to TRBJ1-1; D call uncertain. The V end was cut by 0 bases, the J end by 0 bases, with 8 bases between. Germline lookup yields CDR1 DFQATT and CDR2 SNEGSKA (reference sequence). This CDR3 has 14 amino acids. The CDR3 DNA sequence: TGCAGTGCTAGAGATCCAGGCCTGAACACTGAAGCTTTCTTT. Its translation: CSARDPGLNTEAFF.

This clonotype has more than one count but fewer than ten. The chain carries TRBV6-2 or TRBV6-3 and TRBJ2-7; the D gene could be TRBD1 or TRBD2 (5 bases each). The CDR3 has 16 residues. Trimming took 0 bases from V and 2 from J, leaving 14 bases between them. Germline CDR1 reads MNHEY; CDR2 reads SVGEGT. The CDR3 is CASSYSKVRGAYEQYV. The CDR3 bases are TGTGCCAGCAGTTACTCGAAGGTCCGGGGCGCCTACGAGCAGTACGTC.

As to this clonotype: No conserved phenylalanine or tryptophan is present at the end of the CDR3, so a read error is the likely explanation. The V and J genes are TRBV28 and TRBJ2-5; D may be TRBD1 or TRBD2 (5 bases each). The CDR3 covers 15 residues. Per the germline V gene, CDR1 is MDHEN and CDR2 is SYDVKM. DNA of the CDR3: TGTGCCAGTAGTTGGGGGTACAAGGACCAAGAGACCCAGTACTCC. Translation: CASSWGYKDQETQYS.

J is TRBJ1-1 and V is TRBV7-2; weak D call: TRBD1 (5 bases). The CDR3 is 15 amino acids. Trimming stripped 5 bases from V and 0 bases from J, with 13 bases between. CDR1 is SGHTA, CDR2 FQGNSA, per germline. The chain's CDR3 is CASSPGGYLNTEAFF. In DNA form, the CDR3 reads TGTGCCAGCAGCCCTGGGGGGTACTTGAACACTGAAGCTTTCTTT. Full variable domain (remainder filled in from reference TRBV7-2 and TRBJ1-1): GAGVSQSPSNKVTEKGKDVELRCDPISGHTALYWYRQSLGQGLEFLIYFQGNSAPDKSGLPSDRFSAERTGGSVSTLTIQRTQQEDSAVYLCASSPGGYLNTEAFFGQGTRLTVV.

The count of this clonotype is one. A much larger clone lies one base from this, so it may be a read error. The V call is TRBV6-5, the J call TRBJ1-1, with no clear D. The CDR3 extends over 13 amino acids. Germline V gives CDR1 MNHEY, CDR2 SVGAGI. Written as DNA, the CDR3 is TGTGTCAGCAGTTACCTCCCGGTGGCTGAAGCTTTCTTT. The encoded protein is CVSSYLPVAEAFF.

This clonotype was recorded many times. The chain couples TRBV6-5 to TRBJ2-1; 11 positions match TRBD2. Germline-derived CDR1 and CDR2 are MNHEY and SVGAGI. CDR3 length: 15 amino acids. With 6 bases clipped from V and 4 bases from J, the junction kept 5 bases outside the gene matches. This CDR3 is CASSYSGGAYNEQFF. Here the CDR3 DNA reads TGTGCCAGCAGCTATAGCGGGGGGGCATACAATGAGCAGTTCTTC.

This clonotype was observed a few times. The chain has TRBV29-1 and TRBJ2-1; 12 positions match TRBD2. Trimming cost V 7 bases and J 5 bases; bases outside gene matches: 9. The CDR3 has 15 amino acids. From germline, CDR1 is SQVTM and CDR2 ANQGSEA. CDR3 protein: CSAPFASGGDNEQFF. The CDR3 DNA sequence: TGCAGCGCCCCTTTCGCTAGCGGGGGGGACAATGAGCAGTTCTTC.

This clonotype has more than one count but fewer than ten. V and J are TRBV2 and TRBJ2-3, with D perhaps TRBD2 (5 bases). Germline lookup yields CDR1 SNHLY and CDR2 FYNNEI. The CDR3 has 14 amino acids. The germline V and J ends were trimmed by 7 bases and 5 bases, with 16 bases remaining between them. DNA for the CDR3: TGTGCCAGCATTCTGGGCCCTCGGGGAGATACGCAGTATTTT. This encodes CASILGPRGDTQYF.

This chain joins TRBV7-9 and TRBJ1-1; 7 nucleotides align to TRBD1. The CDR3 runs to 13 residues. Germline CDR1 reads SEHNR; CDR2 reads FQNEAQ (reference sequence). J gave up 8 bases and V 4 bases, and 7 bases lay outside the gene matches. As DNA, the CDR3 is TGTGCCAGCAGCTCCCCCTGGGACAGCGAAGCTTTCTTT. It translates to CASSSPWDSEAFF.

This clonotype was found many times. The J gene is TRBJ1-1, the V gene TRBV7-6; D might be TRBD1 (6 bases). Trimming left V 5 bases short and J 0 bases short, with 16 bases between. Germline V CDR1 and CDR2: SGHVS, FNYEAQ. This CDR3 comprises 16 residues. CDR3 in amino acids: CASSPYTQGLNTEAFF. The CDR3 DNA sequence: TGTGCCAGCAGCCCATACACACAGGGATTGAACACTGAAGCTTTCTTT. Combining the CDR3 with reference TRBV7-6 and TRBJ1-1 gives the whole variable domain GAGVSQSPRYKVTKRGQDVALRCDPISGHVSLYWYRQALGQGPEFLTYFNYEAQQDKSGLPNDRFSAERPEGSISTLTIQRTEQRDSAMYRCASSPYTQGLNTEAFFGQGTRLTVV.